This is a list of T cell receptor beta chains from one sample in a study of cytotoxic CD8 clonotypes in ibrutinib-treated CLL. Assay: immunoSEQ multiplex PCR; the TCRdb copy retains only in-frame clones and omits some. This table holds around 160,000 clones, over 65% found once. The specimen comprised PBMCs, sampled after 12 months of ibrutinib treatment. These receptors originate from a human donor with chronic lymphocytic leukemia. The CDR3 runs from the conserved cysteine through the conserved F or W. A D gene is named only where the DNA matches it firmly. Some rows mark clone size as missing; the rest say once, few, many or name a class of expanded clone.

J gene,clone size,D gene,V gene,CDR3 protein,CDR3 DNA
TRBJ2-5,once,.,TRBV9,CASSVGQVPQYF,TGTGCCAGCAGCGTAGGACAGGTGCCCCAGTACTTC
TRBJ1-5,.,TRBD1,TRBV18,CASSPAYLTGDSNQPQHF,TGTGCCAGCTCACCAGCGTACCTTACAGGGGATAGCAATCAGCCCCAGCATTTT
TRBJ2-3,.,TRBD1,TRBV5-1,CASSTGGRLSTDTQYF,TGCGCCAGCAGTACAGGGGGCCGACTGAGCACAGATACGCAGTATTTT
TRBJ1-3,.,TRBD1,TRBV4-3,CASSPSQGVGNTIYF,TGCGCCAGCAGCCCCTCACAGGGGGTTGGAAACACCATATATTTT
TRBJ1-2,few,TRBD1,TRBV9,CASTGQGGSDGYTF,TGTGCCAGCACGGGACAGGGGGGTTCGGACGGCTACACCTTC
TRBJ2-3,.,.,TRBV7-9,CASSSAPDTQYF,TGTGCCAGCAGCTCCGCGCCGGATACGCAGTATTTT
TRBJ1-1,.,.,TRBV28,CASAYLRTEAFF,TGTGCCAGCGCCTATCTTCGAACTGAAGCTTTCTTT
TRBJ2-1,.,.,TRBV30,CACHGEGGAYNEQFF,TGTGCCTGCCACGGGGAGGGGGGAGCCTACAATGAGCAGTTCTTC
TRBJ2-7,once,.,TRBV9,CASSPGQGSSYEQYF,TGTGCCAGCAGCCCGGGGCAGGGTAGCTCCTACGAGCAGTACTTC
TRBJ1-2,.,.,TRBV7-2,CASSSYGANYGYTF,TGTGCCAGCAGCTCGTACGGAGCTAACTATGGCTACACCTTC
TRBJ1-2,few,.,TRBV6-5,CASSPARQRNYGYTF,TGTGCCAGCAGCCCTGCCCGGCAGAGGAACTATGGCTACACCTTC
TRBJ2-2,.,TRBD2,TRBV5-1,CASSGLAGVAGELFF,TGCGCCAGCTCGGGACTAGCGGGGGTCGCCGGGGAGCTGTTTTTT
TRBJ1-3,.,.,TRBV5-1,CASSLARSSGNTIYF,TGCGCCAGCAGCTTGGCCCGGTCCTCTGGAAACACCATATATTTT
TRBJ1-4,few,.,TRBV4-1,CASSQEGTYATNEKLFF,TGCGCCAGCAGCCAAGAGGGGACTTATGCAACTAATGAAAAACTGTTTTTT
TRBJ2-5,.,TRBD1,TRBV27,CASSFRGSQETQYF,TGTGCCAGCAGTTTCAGGGGGTCCCAAGAGACCCAGTACTTC
TRBJ2-1,.,TRBD2,TRBV4-1,CASSPGLAGNNEQFF,TGCGCCAGCAGCCCTGGACTAGCGGGGAACAATGAGCAGTTCTTC
TRBJ2-3,.,TRBD2,TRBV2,CASRPTSGGADTQYF,TGTGCCAGCAGACCGACTAGCGGGGGGGCAGATACGCAGTATTTT